This TCR beta chain was documented in a study of T cell repertoires in cytomegalovirus infection. For the study at large: Peptides in the study included HLA-C-restricted and HLA-B-restricted CMV epitopes. Based on public TCR beta signatures, there were indications of CMV infection and of a matching HLA type.

Overall study findings and caveats: Cumulative public TCR beta family frequency identified CMV carriers with the relevant HLA.

On this clonotype itself: The antigen is unknown.

MiXCR was run by TCRdb on the reads, yielding one entry per CDR3 protein. The sample includes roughly 500,000 distinct CDR3 sequences, approximately 42% of them seen just once. CDR1 MNHEY and CDR2 SMNVEV come from the germline V gene (reference sequence). The CDR3 extends over 14 amino acids. The V segment lost 7 bases and the J segment 14 bases; nucleotides outside the gene matches: 12. This material consisted of cultured PBMCs, taken from culture after CMV antigen stimulation. The sequence was obtained from a human donor in good health (CMV status not recorded). Some clones in this sample may be carry-over from other donors' samples. V gene TRBV27 combines with J gene TRBJ2-1, with 12 bases lining up with TRBD2. This CDR3 is CASTERGTSGREFF. Here the CDR3 DNA reads TGTGCCAGCACCGAAAGGGGGACTAGCGGGCGGGAGTTCTTC.